These 7 T cell receptor beta chains share one sample of origin, sequenced in a study of Ad26.COV2.S vaccination and SARS-CoV-2 variants (dated by TCRdb to 2020 to 2022). Sample treatment or condition, as interpreted from the label and publication: roughly 20 received Ad26.COV2.S at low or high dose, single or two shots; a few received placebo; per-sample allocation not given. For vaccine and placebo recipients, the sequenced repertoires came from samples collected on day 63 after the first injection. Library preparation used the immunoSEQ multiplex PCR assay. TCRdb obtained this table from immuneACCESS and retained in-frame rearrangements with V and J assigned. These tables miss some clones; where compared with another copy, unresolved V genes account for less than half of the shortfall, and the remainder is unexplained. This sample holds about 400,000 clones; 88% were observed only once. The ten largest clones capture less than 4.5% of the sample.

Material: peripheral blood, obtained in a trial of Ad26.COV2.S vaccine versus placebo. These receptor sequences come from a person between 18 and 60 years old who received the Ad26.COV2.S COVID-19 vaccine or a placebo.

The chain uses TRBV19 and TRBJ1-4; no firm D call. V was clipped by 5 bases and J by 0 bases, with 10 bases between them. CDR1 and CDR2 (germline): LNHDA, SQIVND (reference sequence). The CDR3 totals 15 residues. The chain's CDR3 is CASSEGSATNEKLFF. The CDR3 DNA is TGTGCCAGTAGTGAAGGCTCTGCAACTAATGAAAAACTGTTTTTT.

V usage is TRBV12-3 or TRBV12-4 and J usage is TRBJ1-1, with unresolved D. Between the trimmed V and J ends, which lost 2 bases and 3 bases, there was a span of 7 bases. The CDR3 runs 13 residues. DNA of the CDR3: TGTGCCAGCAGTTTATTAGCGGACACTGAAGCTTTCTTT. Its translation: CASSLLADTEAFF.

This chain connects TRBV20-1 to TRBJ2-3; weak D call: TRBD2 (5 bases). The V gene lost 3 bases and the J gene lost 0 bases, with 16 bases spanning the gap. The CDR3 consists of 16 residues. Germline CDR1 reads DFQATT; CDR2 reads SNEGSKA (reference sequence). The CDR3, as DNA: TGCAGTGCTAGTGACCTCTCGGGATTAAGCACAGATACGCAGTATTTT. Translation: CSASDLSGLSTDTQYF.

The chain is built from TRBV16 and TRBJ1-2; D remains unclear. Germline V gene lookup returns CDR1 KGHSY and CDR2 FQNENV. The CDR3 totals 15 residues. V dropped 7 bases and J dropped 3 bases, with 18 bases sitting between them. The CDR3 DNA reads TGTGCCAGCAACCTTAATCCCGGGAGCCACTATGGCTACACCTTC. This gives the protein CASNLNPGSHYGYTF. Full variable domain (rest looked up from reference TRBV16 and TRBJ1-2): GEEVAQTPKHLVRGEGQKAKLYCAPIKGHSYVFWYQQVLKNEFKFLISFQNENVFDETGMPKERFSAKCLPNSPCSLEIQATKLEDSAVYFCASNLNPGSHYGYTFGSGTRLTVV.

The chain links TRBV13 to TRBJ2-7; D call uncertain. Germline values: CDR1 PRHDT, CDR2 FYEKMQ (reference sequence). CDR3 length equals 17 residues. V was cut by 1 base and J by 0 bases, with 16 bases left in between. The DNA of the CDR3 is TGTGCCAGCAGCTTAGCCCCTGAGGCTGGTTCCTCCTACGAGCAGTACTTC. Its translation is CASSLAPEAGSSYEQYF.

V gene TRBV5-5 combines with J gene TRBJ2-3; D perhaps matches TRBD1 (6 bases). The CDR3 is made up of 17 amino acids. Trimming shortened V by 4 bases and J by 2 bases, and 20 bases separated the two germline ends. CDR1 and CDR2 from the germline V gene are SGHKS and YYEKEE (reference sequence). The CDR3 loop is CASSLKTGTSVTDTQYF. The CDR3 region has the DNA TGTGCCAGCAGCCTTAAAACCGGGACAAGTGTCACAGATACGCAGTATTTT. The full variable domain, rest sourced from reference TRBV5-5 and TRBJ2-3, is DAGVTQSPTHLIKTRGQQVTLRCSPISGHKSVSWYQQVLGQGPQFIFQYYEKEERGRGNFPDRFSARQFPNYSSELNVNALLLGDSALYLCASSLKTGTSVTDTQYFGPGTRLTVL.

J is TRBJ2-2 and V is TRBV4-3; the D is unclear. Germline CDR1 LGHNA, CDR2 YSLEER. V was pared by 4 bases and J by 3 bases, with 9 bases between. The CDR3 has 14 residues. CDR3 nucleotide sequence: TGCGCCAGCAGCCCAAGAAGACACACCGGGGAGCTGTTTTTT. This sequence encodes CASSPRRHTGELFF.